Below, 28 T cell receptor beta chains from the same sample are listed, as sequenced in a study of cytomegalovirus exposure and HLA in healthy donors. This PCR relied on a set of 60 Vbeta primers and 13 Jbeta primers. Clones were read by immunoSEQ multiplex PCR, and TCRdb kept only the in-frame ones, dropping some. The data contain about 52,000 clones, roughly 72% of them singletons. Sequencing used PBMCs. These receptors were obtained from a woman aged 50 to 65 in good health and CMV-seronegative.

The V and J genes are TRBV7-9 and TRBJ2-2, with 7 bases identical to TRBD2. The CDR3 runs 15 residues. Looked up from germline, CDR1 is SEHNR and CDR2 is FQNEAQ (reference sequence). V shed 5 bases and J 1 base; nucleotides not matched to a gene: 4. The chain's CDR3 is CASSQLALNTGELFF. The CDR3 coding sequence is TGTGCCAGCAGCCAACTAGCGTTGAACACCGGGGAGCTGTTTTTT. The whole variable domain, filled in from reference TRBV7-9 and TRBJ2-2, reads DTGVSQNPRHKITKRGQNVTFRCDPISEHNRLYWYRQTLGQGPEFLTYFQNEAQLEKSRLLSDRFSAERPKGSFSTLEIQRTEQGDSAMYLCASSQLALNTGELFFGEGSRLTVL.

This clone was detected a few times. The rearrangement uses TRBV7-8 and TRBJ2-3; 10 bases are shared with TRBD2. With V trimmed by 4 bases and J by 4 bases, 8 bases remained unmatched. CDR1 is SGHVS and CDR2 is FQNEAQ in the germline V gene. The CDR3 is 16 amino acids. The DNA for the CDR3 is TGTGCCAGCAGCTCCGCTAGCGGGAGTCGGGCAGATACGCAGTATTTT. As protein: CASSSASGSRADTQYF.

This clone was detected a few times. The gene calls are TRBV27 and TRBJ2-3, with 7 bases aligning to TRBD1. Germline values: CDR1 MNHEY, CDR2 SMNVEV (reference sequence). Trimming took 7 bases from V and 3 from J; bases not matched to a gene: 7. CDR3 length: 14 residues. The CDR3 sequence: CASTDRERTDTQYF. The CDR3 DNA follows: TGTGCCAGCACAGACAGGGAGCGGACAGATACGCAGTATTTT.

This rearrangement joins TRBV6-1 to TRBJ2-5, with unresolved D. V gave up 3 bases and J gave up 7 bases, with 9 bases separating them. Per the germline V gene, CDR1 is MNHNS and CDR2 is SASEGT. This CDR3 is 12 amino acids long. The CDR3 reads CASSERPRTQYF. The CDR3 nucleotides read TGTGCCAGCAGTGAGCGGCCGCGGACCCAGTACTTC.

This clone appeared a single time. The chain carries TRBV29-1 and TRBJ2-1; possibly TRBD2 for D (6 bases). V lost 7 bases and J lost 10, with 17 bases in between. From germline, CDR1 is SQVTM and CDR2 ANQGSEA. This CDR3 contains 12 residues. CDR3 amino acids: CSGGDLEQEQFF. CDR3 coding DNA: TGCAGCGGGGGGGACCTCGAACAAGAGCAGTTCTTC.

The CDR3 protein is CASSGLAADTQYF. CDR3 coding DNA: TGTGCCAGCAGTGGCCTAGCTGCAGATACGCAGTATTTT. The rearrangement uses TRBV2 and TRBJ2-3; a possible D gene is TRBD2 (5 bases). The CDR3 is 13 amino acids. Germline V CDR1 and CDR2: SNHLY, FYNNEI. The ends were cut back, 4 bases at V and 4 bases at J, with 9 bases in the middle.

The gene calls are TRBV19 and TRBJ1-6; D remains ambiguous. Deletions cut 3 bases from V and 0 bases from J, with 12 bases between. This CDR3 is 17 amino acids long. CDR1 and CDR2 from the germline V gene are LNHDA and SQIVND (reference sequence). The CDR3 DNA follows: TGTGCCAGTAGTATCTTCTCTTCAGTCTCCTATAATTCACCCCTCCACTTT. This gives the protein CASSIFSSVSYNSPLHF.

V and J are TRBV10-2 and TRBJ2-5; D is unclear. Trimming took 6 bases from V and 5 from J, leaving 13 bases between them. CDR1 and CDR2 from the germline V gene are WSHSY and SAAADI. CDR3 length: 13 amino acids. The CDR3 nucleotides read TGCGCCAGCAGGTCTAGGAGTTTCGAGACCCAGTACTTC. Translation: CASRSRSFETQYF.

The chain uses TRBV30 and TRBJ1-2, with D uncertain. CDR3 size: 10 residues. V lost 7 bases and J 6 bases, leaving 9 bases between the germline ends. Germline V gene sequence: CDR1 GTSNPN, CDR2 SVGIG (reference sequence). CDR3 amino acids: CASYGNGYTF. In DNA, the CDR3 is TGTGCCTCCTACGGGAATGGCTACACCTTC.

The V gene is TRBV6-5, the J gene TRBJ1-1, with TRBD1 identical over 7 bases. The germline V gene encodes CDR1 MNHEY and CDR2 SVGAGI. The J segment lost 5 bases and the V segment lost 5 bases, leaving 5 bases of the junction unmatched. This CDR3 is built from 13 residues. As DNA, the CDR3 is TGTGCCAGCAGTCGACAGGGTTGGACTGAAGCTTTCTTT. This translates into CASSRQGWTEAFF.

In DNA form, the CDR3 reads TGTGCCAGCAGCTTAATGGGCTCTGAAGCTTTCTTT. Translating gives CASSLMGSEAFF. The chain recombines TRBV7-3 with TRBJ1-1; D unresolved. Germline V lookup: CDR1 SGHTA, CDR2 FQGTGA. There are 12 residues in the CDR3. The germline V and J ends were trimmed by 1 base and 6 bases, with 6 bases remaining between them.

CDR3 DNA: TGTGCCAGCAGCTTACAGGGGGCAAATGAAGCTTTCTTT. This codes for CASSLQGANEAFF. The chain links TRBV5-4 to TRBJ1-1; 9 bases are shared with TRBD1. Trimming cost V 2 bases and J 7 bases; bases outside gene matches: 3. This CDR3 has 13 amino acids. Germline V gene data show CDR1 as SGHNT and CDR2 as YYREEE (reference sequence).

V is TRBV4-3 and J is TRBJ2-3; 13 bases fit TRBD2. The CDR3 totals 15 residues. The germline V gene has CDR1 LGHNA and CDR2 YSLEER. After removal of 4 bases from V and 4 bases from J, the junction contained 2 bases not matched to a gene. DNA for the CDR3: TGCGCCAGCAGCCCGGGGACTAGCGGGGCAGATACGCAGTATTTT. This gives the protein CASSPGTSGADTQYF.

The chain joins TRBV7-3 to TRBJ2-6; D is unresolved. V dropped 3 bases and J dropped 4 bases, with 4 bases sitting between them. CDR1 and CDR2 from the germline V gene are SGHTA and FQGTGA. The CDR3 sequence is 13 residues long. The CDR3 DNA reads as TGTGCCAGCAGCTTCGTAGGGGCCAACGTCCTGACTTTC. Amino acid sequence: CASSFVGANVLTF.

The CDR3 loop is CASSAQQGADGYTF. Here the CDR3 DNA reads TGTGCCAGCAGCGCCCAACAGGGGGCAGATGGCTACACCTTC. This rearrangement joins TRBV9 to TRBJ1-2; the match to TRBD1 covers 9 bases. V lost 3 bases and J lost 6; bases outside the gene matches: 6. CDR3 length: 14 residues. Germline V gene sequence: CDR1 SGDLS, CDR2 YYNGEE.

The rearrangement links TRBV4-3 to TRBJ2-3, with 10 bases identical to TRBD2. This CDR3 contains 16 residues. CDR1 is LGHNA and CDR2 is YSLEER in the germline V gene. V lost 0 bases to trimming and J lost 5 bases; unmatched junction nucleotides: 5. The CDR3 here is CASSQEIAGGQDTQYF. The CDR3 nucleotides are TGCGCCAGCAGCCAAGAGATAGCGGGGGGCCAAGATACGCAGTATTTT.

This chain joins TRBV14 and TRBJ2-7, with D perhaps TRBD1 (6 bases). Between the trimmed V and J ends, which lost 4 bases and 7 bases, there was a span of 14 bases. The CDR3 sequence is 13 residues long. Per germline, CDR1 SGHDN and CDR2 FVKESK. The CDR3 DNA reads TGTGCCAGCAGCCCCCGGACAGAGGGAGAGCAGTACTTC. Translating gives CASSPRTEGEQYF.

V is TRBV7-2 and J is TRBJ1-5, with no clear D. The CDR3 sequence is 13 residues long. Germline V CDR1 and CDR2: SGHTA, FQGNSA. V lost 5 bases to trimming and J lost 7 bases, with 12 bases between them. CDR3 nucleotide sequence: TGTGCCAGCAGCCCAGCGGGTGAGCAGCCCCAGCATTTT. It specifies CASSPAGEQPQHF.

This chain joins TRBV10-1 and TRBJ1-2; no clear D gene. V was shortened by 7 bases and J by 2 bases, with 11 bases between the two germline ends. Germline-derived CDR1 and CDR2 are WNHNN and SYGVQD (reference sequence). The CDR3 extends over 13 amino acids. The CDR3 nucleotides read TGCGCCAGCACAGAGGGAGGGAACTATGGCTACACCTTC. It encodes CASTEGGNYGYTF.

The chain joins TRBV11-3 to TRBJ2-2; maybe TRBD1 (6 bases). Germline lookup yields CDR1 SGHNT and CDR2 YENEEA. Trimming stripped 5 bases from V and 1 base from J, with 11 bases between. This CDR3 has 15 amino acids. In DNA, the CDR3 is TGTGCCAGCAGCCCCGGGACATTGAACACCGGGGAGCTGTTTTTT. Translation gives CASSPGTLNTGELFF.

The chain links TRBV5-1 to TRBJ2-5; no firm D call. Trimming cost V 1 base and J 2 bases, with 9 bases left between them. The CDR3 consists of 14 residues. In germline, CDR1 is SGHRS, CDR2 YFSETQ. CDR3 sequence: CASSLTASQETQYF. The CDR3 DNA follows: TGCGCCAGCAGCTTGACTGCATCTCAAGAGACCCAGTACTTC.

The rearrangement joins TRBV11-3 to TRBJ2-5; D is possibly TRBD2 (6 bases). Germline V CDR1 and CDR2: SGHNT, YENEEA. Trimming left V 6 bases short and J 5 bases short, with 19 bases between. The CDR3 consists of 15 residues. CDR3 region: CASSSGLGYTETQYF. The CDR3, as DNA: TGTGCCAGCAGTTCGGGACTGGGTTATACGGAGACCCAGTACTTC.

The gene calls are TRBV6-5 and TRBJ2-2; TRBD1 matches at 7 bases. V lost 0 bases, J lost 8 bases, and 6 bases stayed unmatched. CDR1 and CDR2 (germline): MNHEY, SVGAGI. The CDR3 contains 15 residues. The CDR3 region is CASSYSSGGIGELFF. The CDR3 DNA reads TGTGCCAGCAGTTACTCCTCAGGGGGTATAGGGGAGCTGTTTTTT.

The chain couples TRBV7-8 to TRBJ1-1; 7 bases match TRBD1. CDR1 and CDR2 (germline): SGHVS, FQNEAQ. Germline trimming cut 3 bases from V and 8 bases from J; bases unmatched to any gene: 12. The CDR3 covers 15 residues. CDR3 sequence reads: CASSFRTGQVREAFF. The CDR3 nucleotides read TGTGCCAGCAGCTTTCGGACAGGTCAGGTGAGGGAAGCTTTCTTT.

The chain uses TRBV30 and TRBJ1-3; TRBD1 is a possible D gene (6 bases). V was clipped by 0 bases and J by 4 bases, with 22 bases between them. Germline V lookup: CDR1 GTSNPN, CDR2 SVGIG (reference sequence). CDR3 size: 18 residues. The CDR3, as DNA: TGTGCCTGGAGTGTAACCCTTATGACAGGTTCCTTCGGAAACACCATATATTTT. As protein: CAWSVTLMTGSFGNTIYF.

The sample holds one count of this clone. The germline gene is not matched at one end of the junction; a read error may be the cause. J is TRBJ2-1 and V is TRBV5-6; D is unresolved. In germline, CDR1 is SGHDT, CDR2 YYEEEE. The CDR3 covers 11 residues. The CDR3 nucleotides read TGTGCCAGCAGCGTATACAGTGAGCAGTTCTTC. Its translation: CASSVYSEQFF.

This clone was seen a few times. This sequence joins TRBV6-1 and TRBJ1-2; D is unclear. The ends were cut back, 2 bases at V and 6 bases at J, with 10 bases in the middle. From germline, CDR1 is MNHNS and CDR2 SASEGT. This CDR3 has 13 amino acids. The chain's CDR3 is CASSEKERDGYTF. CDR3 in DNA: TGTGCCAGCAGTGAAAAGGAGAGGGATGGCTACACCTTC.

This chain uses TRBV6-1 with TRBJ2-5, with unresolved D. The V end was cut by 6 bases, the J end by 4 bases, with 12 bases between. The CDR3 runs 13 residues. CDR1 MNHNS and CDR2 SASEGT come from the germline V gene. The CDR3 here is CASRFLVGETQYF. The CDR3 nucleotides read TGTGCCAGCAGATTCCTAGTGGGAGAGACCCAGTACTTC.